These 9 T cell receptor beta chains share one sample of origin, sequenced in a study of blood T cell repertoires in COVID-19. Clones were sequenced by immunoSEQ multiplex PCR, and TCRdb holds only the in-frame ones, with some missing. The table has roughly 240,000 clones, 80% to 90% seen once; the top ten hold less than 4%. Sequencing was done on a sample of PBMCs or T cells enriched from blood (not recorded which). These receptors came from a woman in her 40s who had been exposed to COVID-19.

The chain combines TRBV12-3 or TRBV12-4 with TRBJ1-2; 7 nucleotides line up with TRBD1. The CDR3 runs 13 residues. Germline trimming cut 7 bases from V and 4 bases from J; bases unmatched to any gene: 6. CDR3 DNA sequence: TGTGCCAGCACCAGACAGGGCTCCTATGGCTACACCTTC. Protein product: CASTRQGSYGYTF.

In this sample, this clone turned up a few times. This CDR3 is CASSQDSGSSYNSPLHF. In DNA form, the CDR3 reads TGCGCCAGCAGCCAAGATAGCGGTAGCTCCTATAATTCACCCCTCCACTTT. This chain joins TRBV4-3 and TRBJ1-6; no firm D call. From germline, CDR1 is LGHNA and CDR2 YSLEER. Trimming cost V 0 bases and J 0 bases, with 9 bases left between them. The length of the CDR3 is 17 residues.

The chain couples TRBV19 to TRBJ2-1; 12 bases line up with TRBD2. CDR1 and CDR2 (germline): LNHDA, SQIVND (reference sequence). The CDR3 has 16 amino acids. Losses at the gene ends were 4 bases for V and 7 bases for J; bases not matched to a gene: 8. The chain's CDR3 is CASSTPSGGARNEQFF. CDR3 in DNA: TGTGCCAGTAGTACTCCTAGCGGGGGGGCCAGAAATGAGCAGTTCTTC.

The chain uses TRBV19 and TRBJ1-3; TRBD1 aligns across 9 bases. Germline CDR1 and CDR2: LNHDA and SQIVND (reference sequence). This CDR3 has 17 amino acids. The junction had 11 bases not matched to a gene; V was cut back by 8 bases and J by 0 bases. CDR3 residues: CASRDRVRDSSGNTIYF. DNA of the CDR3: TGTGCCAGTCGGGACAGGGTAAGGGATTCCTCTGGAAACACCATATATTTT.

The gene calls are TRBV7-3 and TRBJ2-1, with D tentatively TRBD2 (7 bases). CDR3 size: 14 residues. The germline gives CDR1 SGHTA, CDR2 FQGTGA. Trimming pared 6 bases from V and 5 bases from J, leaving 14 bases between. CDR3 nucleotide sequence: TGTGCCAGCAGTCCACCCGGGGGGCACAATGAGCAGTTCTTC. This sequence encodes CASSPPGGHNEQFF.

CDR3 sequence: CASSRTSGGNNEQFF. The CDR3 coding sequence is TGTGCCAGCAGCCGGACTAGCGGGGGGAACAATGAGCAGTTCTTC. The V gene is TRBV11-2, the J gene TRBJ2-1; 14 bases match TRBD2. V lost 5 bases and J lost 5; bases outside the gene matches: 2. This CDR3 is built from 15 residues. Germline V gene lookup returns CDR1 SGHAT and CDR2 FQNNGV.

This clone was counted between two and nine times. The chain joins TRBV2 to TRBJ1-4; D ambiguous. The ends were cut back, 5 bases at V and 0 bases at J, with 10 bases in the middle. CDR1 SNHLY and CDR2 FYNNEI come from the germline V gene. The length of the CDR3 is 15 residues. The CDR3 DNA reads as TGTGCCAGCAGTCCCCGCGCCGCAACTAATGAAAAACTGTTTTTT. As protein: CASSPRAATNEKLFF.

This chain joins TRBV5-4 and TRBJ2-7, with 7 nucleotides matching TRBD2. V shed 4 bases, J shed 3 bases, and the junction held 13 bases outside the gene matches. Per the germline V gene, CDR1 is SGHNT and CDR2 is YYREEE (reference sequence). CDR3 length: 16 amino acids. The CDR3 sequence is CASSAGSGASLYEQYF. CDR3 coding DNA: TGTGCCAGCAGCGCGGGGAGCGGGGCTTCTCTCTACGAGCAGTACTTC.

The CDR3 DNA follows: TGTGCCAGCAGCCACCCGGGGGGCACAGATACGCAGTATTTT. Amino acid sequence: CASSHPGGTDTQYF. The V gene is TRBV7-9, the J gene TRBJ2-3, with D perhaps TRBD2 (6 bases). The germline V and J ends were trimmed by 5 bases and 1 base, with 10 bases remaining between them. Germline V gene sequence: CDR1 SEHNR, CDR2 FQNEAQ (reference sequence). This CDR3 region has 14 residues. The whole variable domain, remainder taken from reference TRBV7-9 and TRBJ2-3, is DTGVSQNPRHKITKRGQNVTFRCDPISEHNRLYWYRQTLGQGPEFLTYFQNEAQLEKSRLLSDRFSAERPKGSFSTLEIQRTEQGDSAMYLCASSHPGGTDTQYFGPGTRLTVL.